The 24 T cell receptor beta chains below all came from one sample that was sequenced in a study of T cell responses to AZD1222 COVID-19 vaccine (dated by TCRdb to the early 2020s). Library creation used the immunoSEQ multiplex PCR assay. What TCRdb holds here is the immuneACCESS table cut down to in-frame rearrangements. Part of the clones is not present; checked against another copy, under half of the missing clones reflect an unresolved V gene, and the others are unexplained. The sample records 130,000 to 150,000 clones, 85% to 95% of which are singletons. The leading ten clones occupy around 10% of the sample. The sample's time point label, in plain terms: sample from adult after SARS-CoV-2 infection, after symptom onset. Sample: peripheral blood, taken after recovery from COVID-19. The source of these receptors is an adult who had recovered from COVID-19.

This chain uses TRBV7-8 with TRBJ2-7; possible D gene TRBD1, 5 bases. V was cut by 1 base and J by 2 bases, with 9 bases left in between. CDR1 and CDR2 from the germline V gene are SGHVS and FQNEAQ. The CDR3 is made up of 14 amino acids. The CDR3 DNA reads as TGTGCCAGCAGCTTAGTAGGGGTAACCTACGAGCAGTACTTC. It codes for CASSLVGVTYEQYF.

J is TRBJ2-7 and V is TRBV29-1; D is possibly TRBD1 or TRBD2 (5 bases each). Germline V lookup: CDR1 SQVTM, CDR2 ANQGSEA. The V end lost 4 bases, the J end lost 0 bases, and 10 bases lay between the germline ends. CDR3 size: 13 residues. In DNA, the CDR3 is TGCAGCGTTGCCGGGACGGACTCCTACGAGCAGTACTTC. Its translation: CSVAGTDSYEQYF.

The chain is built from TRBV20-1 and TRBJ1-2, with D uncertain. There are 11 residues in the CDR3. Germline loops: CDR1 DFQATT, CDR2 SNEGSKA (reference sequence). Trimming left V 5 bases short and J 7 bases short, with 11 bases between. The CDR3 loop is CSARLNGGYTF. The CDR3 bases are TGCAGTGCTCGGCTGAACGGTGGCTACACCTTC.

The J gene is TRBJ1-5, the V gene TRBV5-6, with 8 bases identical to TRBD1. Trimming took 1 base from V and 4 from J; bases not matched to a gene: 4. The CDR3 contains 15 residues. Per the germline V gene, CDR1 is SGHDT and CDR2 is YYEEEE. CDR3 region: CASSLMDRENQPQHF. The DNA of the CDR3 is TGTGCCAGCAGCTTGATGGACAGGGAAAATCAGCCCCAGCATTTT.

The chain links TRBV10-1 to TRBJ2-7; no firm D call. The CDR3 extends over 13 amino acids. Deletions cut 3 bases from V and 0 bases from J, with 6 bases between. CDR1 is WNHNN and CDR2 is SYGVQD in the germline V gene (reference sequence). The CDR3 sequence is CASSERSSYEQYF. The CDR3 DNA reads as TGCGCCAGCAGTGAAAGGAGCTCCTACGAGCAGTACTTC.

The J gene is TRBJ1-6, the V gene TRBV6-5; D gene unclear. V was clipped by 2 bases and J by 5 bases, with 10 bases between them. In germline, CDR1 is MNHEY, CDR2 SVGAGI. The CDR3 length is 15 residues. CDR3 protein: CASSYTRRNNSPLHF. The CDR3 DNA reads TGTGCCAGCAGTTACACCCGACGTAATAATTCACCCCTCCACTTT.

This chain uses TRBV6-6 with TRBJ1-5, with 10 bases matching TRBD1. Germline V gene sequence: CDR1 MNHNY, CDR2 SVGAGI (reference sequence). This CDR3 comprises 18 residues. J lost 5 bases, V lost 5 bases, and 15 bases had no gene match. The CDR3 sequence: CASSRGTGAASRHQPQHF. DNA for the CDR3: TGTGCCAGCAGTCGGGGGACAGGGGCCGCTAGCCGGCATCAGCCCCAGCATTTT.

The chain combines TRBV6-1 with TRBJ2-5; D remains unclear. V was clipped by 3 bases and J by 5 bases, with 4 bases between them. The V gene's germline CDR1 is MNHNS and CDR2 SASEGT. This CDR3 is 11 amino acids long. The CDR3, as DNA: TGTGCCAGCAGTGAGCCCGAGACCCAGTACTTC. Protein: CASSEPETQYF.

The genes are TRBV10-2 and TRBJ1-3; D is perhaps TRBD1 (6 bases). The ends were cut back, 8 bases at V and 0 bases at J, with 11 bases in the middle. Germline CDR1 and CDR2: WSHSY and SAAADI. The CDR3 extends over 14 amino acids. CDR3 residues: CASVDRSSGNTIYF. CDR3 coding DNA: TGCGCCAGCGTCGACAGGAGCTCTGGAAACACCATATATTTT.

V gene TRBV3-1 (or the pseudogene TRBV3-2) combines with J gene TRBJ2-2, with a tentative D call TRBD2 (6 bases). Trimming pared 4 bases from V and 0 bases from J, leaving 15 bases between. This CDR3 comprises 17 residues. The germline V gene has CDR1 LGHDT and CDR2 YNNKEL (reference sequence). The DNA of the CDR3 is TGTGCCAGCAGCCCGGGGTTAGCGGCCACGAACACCGGGGAGCTGTTTTTT. Its protein is CASSPGLAATNTGELFF.

The chain links TRBV19 to TRBJ2-7; possible D gene TRBD1, 6 bases. V gave up 3 bases and J gave up 2 bases, with 11 bases separating them. Germline lookup yields CDR1 LNHDA and CDR2 SQIVND (reference sequence). The CDR3 has 14 residues. The CDR3 DNA is TGTGCCAGTAGTATTATGACAGGACCCTACGAGCAGTACTTC. This codes for CASSIMTGPYEQYF. Combining the CDR3 with reference TRBV19 and TRBJ2-7 gives the whole variable domain DGGITQSPKYLFRKEGQNVTLSCEQNLNHDAMYWYRQDPGQGLRLIYYSQIVNDFQKGDIAEGYSVSREKKESFPLTVTSAQKNPTAFYLCASSIMTGPYEQYFGPGTRLTVT.

The chain combines TRBV28 with TRBJ2-4, with 11 bases aligning to TRBD2. CDR3 length: 17 residues. The germline V gene encodes CDR1 MDHEN and CDR2 SYDVKM. With 5 bases clipped from V and 5 bases from J, the junction kept 11 bases outside the gene matches. The CDR3 coding sequence is TGTGCCAGCAGTCTACCCCTAGCGGGAGGAGTCCAAAACATTCAGTACTTC. Amino acid sequence: CASSLPLAGGVQNIQYF.

This chain connects TRBV7-2 to TRBJ2-1, with D hard to call. CDR1 is SGHTA and CDR2 is FQGNSA in the germline V gene. V was pared by 1 base and J by 6 bases, with 10 bases between. The CDR3 sequence is 14 residues long. CDR3 protein: CASSLVWITNEQFF. CDR3 sequence (DNA): TGTGCCAGCAGCTTAGTGTGGATAACCAATGAGCAGTTCTTC.

The chain carries TRBV6-5 and TRBJ1-6, with 7 nucleotides matching TRBD1. After removal of 5 bases from V and 9 bases from J, the junction contained 7 bases not matched to a gene. The length of the CDR3 is 14 residues. Germline V gene lookup returns CDR1 MNHEY and CDR2 SVGAGI. The CDR3 nucleotides are TGTGCCAGCAGTCTAAGGGACAGAGGTTCACCCCTCCACTTT. The encoded protein is CASSLRDRGSPLHF.

The V and J genes are TRBV4-2 and TRBJ1-3; D unresolved. With 0 bases removed from V and 3 bases from J, the gap between germline ends came to 6 bases. Germline CDR1 reads LGHNA; CDR2 reads YNFKEQ. This CDR3 is built from 14 residues. The CDR3 loop is CASSQEGFGNTIYF. CDR3 nucleotide sequence: TGTGCCAGCAGCCAAGAAGGGTTTGGAAACACCATATATTTT.

The gene calls are TRBV20-1 and TRBJ1-5; D is uncertain. The ends were cut back, 3 bases at V and 6 bases at J, with 0 bases in the middle. The germline V gene has CDR1 DFQATT and CDR2 SNEGSKA (reference sequence). This CDR3 has 9 residues. CDR3 coding DNA: TGCAGTGCTAGTCAGCCCCAGCATTTT. This sequence encodes CSASQPQHF.

The chain couples TRBV10-3 to TRBJ1-1; tentative D call: TRBD1 (6 bases). Trimming took 10 bases from V and 3 from J, leaving 24 bases between them. The CDR3 is made up of 16 amino acids. Germline V gives CDR1 ENHRY, CDR2 SYGVKD. DNA of the CDR3: TGTGCCAGCCAAAAACAGGGATTCTTGGCGGACACTGAAGCTTTCTTT. This sequence encodes CASQKQGFLADTEAFF.

This chain joins TRBV7-9 and TRBJ2-1; TRBD2 aligns across 7 bases. Germline V gene data show CDR1 as SEHNR and CDR2 as FQNEAQ (reference sequence). CDR3 size: 15 residues. J was trimmed by 4 bases and V by 4 bases; bases with no gene match: 7. The CDR3 coding sequence is TGTGCCAGCAGCTCTCTAGCGGAAGGGTACAATGAGCAGTTCTTC. Its translation is CASSSLAEGYNEQFF.

This clone was seen just once. The chain is built from TRBV2 and TRBJ1-2; D is undetermined. The length of the CDR3 is 13 residues. Germline V CDR1 and CDR2: SNHLY, FYNNEI. V was cut by 4 bases and J by 1 base, with 7 bases left in between. The DNA of the CDR3 is TGTGCCAGCAGTGTCGACGGTAACTATGGCTACACCTTC. Protein sequence: CASSVDGNYGYTF.

Written as DNA, the CDR3 is TGTGCCAGCAGCTTAGGCGCATCCAGCAATCAGCCCCAGCATTTT. It codes for CASSLGASSNQPQHF. The gene calls are TRBV7-9 and TRBJ1-5; D is unclear. The germline V and J ends were trimmed by 1 base and 1 base, with 8 bases remaining between them. This CDR3 spans 15 amino acids. Germline CDR1 SEHNR, CDR2 FQNEAQ (reference sequence).

This chain connects TRBV23-1 to TRBJ2-5; TRBD2 agrees at 13 bases. TRBV23-1 is placed among ORFs of uncertain function. The CDR3 is 18 amino acids. J lost 4 bases, V lost 11 bases, and 19 bases had no gene match. CDR3 DNA sequence: TGCGCCGGACCCCCCCTCTGGACTAGCGGGAGATTCGTAGAGACCCAGTACTTC. Translation gives CAGPPLWTSGRFVETQYF.

J is TRBJ2-7 and V is TRBV18; tentatively, D is TRBD2 (6 bases). Per the germline V gene, CDR1 is KGHSH and CDR2 is LQKENI. The CDR3 runs 15 residues. Trimming removed 0 bases at V and 0 bases at J, with 9 bases between. The DNA of the CDR3 is TGTGCCAGCTCACCACCGGCCGGGAGCTCCTACGAGCAGTACTTC. Translated, it gives CASSPPAGSSYEQYF.

The chain carries TRBV28 and TRBJ1-5; no reliable D call. Germline-derived CDR1 and CDR2 are MDHEN and SYDVKM. The CDR3 runs to 13 residues. V was cut by 0 bases and J by 6 bases, with 6 bases left in between. The CDR3 reads CASSLWGGQPQHF. The CDR3 bases are TGTGCCAGCAGTTTATGGGGTGGTCAGCCCCAGCATTTT. The full variable domain, with the rest looked up from reference TRBV28 and TRBJ1-5, is DVKVTQSSRYLVKRTGEKVFLECVQDMDHENMFWYRQDPGLGLRLIYFSYDVKMKEKGDIPEGYSVSREKKERFSLILESASTNQTSMYLCASSLWGGQPQHFGDGTRLSIL.

The rearrangement links TRBV6-6 to TRBJ2-5; 15 positions match TRBD2. CDR3 size: 20 residues. The V gene end was trimmed by 6 bases and the J gene end by 2 bases; junction bases not matched to a gene: 16. Germline values: CDR1 MNHNY, CDR2 SVGAGI (reference sequence). CDR3 in DNA: TGTGCCAGCAGCAGGACATCGGGACTAGCGGGAGGAGGGGGTCAAGAGACCCAGTACTTC. This encodes CASSRTSGLAGGGGQETQYF.